The 17 T cell receptor beta chains presented below share a single source sample, sequenced in a study of blood T cell repertoires in COVID-19. The method was immunoSEQ multiplex PCR; TCRdb's version includes in-frame clones alone and lacks a portion of them. The data hold about 200,000 clones, with around four fifths observed a single time. Sequenced sample: peripheral blood. The origin of the receptors is a human donor with acute or convalescent COVID-19. The donor label of this sample is uncertain.

The V and J genes are TRBV19 and TRBJ2-7; perhaps TRBD1 as D (6 bases). The length of the CDR3 is 11 residues. V lost 8 bases, J lost 4 bases, and 9 bases lay in between. Germline V gene sequence: CDR1 LNHDA, CDR2 SQIVND (reference sequence). The CDR3 loop reads CASSDRYEQYF. CDR3 DNA: TGTGCCAGTTCTGACAGGTACGAGCAGTACTTC.

CDR3 protein: CASSPGSRNTGELFF. CDR3 DNA sequence: TGTGCCAGCAGCCCCGGTTCAAGGAACACCGGGGAGCTGTTTTTT. This chain links TRBV7-7 with TRBJ2-2; D not resolved. The CDR3 runs 15 residues. Germline lookup yields CDR1 SSHAT and CDR2 FNYEAQ (reference sequence). Trimming left V 5 bases short and J 1 base short, with 11 bases between.

The chain joins TRBV4-2 to TRBJ2-7; possibly TRBD1 for D (5 bases). Germline V gene sequence: CDR1 LGHNA, CDR2 YNFKEQ. The V and J ends lost 4 bases and 1 base respectively, with 11 bases between them. This CDR3 spans 14 amino acids. The CDR3 bases are TGTGCCAGCAGCCCCGTAGGGGTTTCCTACGAGCAGTACTTC. It specifies CASSPVGVSYEQYF.

The chain combines TRBV12-3 or TRBV12-4 with TRBJ2-7, with D possibly being TRBD2 (6 bases). V was cut by 6 bases and J by 2 bases, with 11 bases left in between. The CDR3 has 13 amino acids. The DNA for the CDR3 is TGTGCCAGCAGGAGGGACTCTACCTACGAGCAGTACTTC. Translating it yields CASRRDSTYEQYF.

This clone appeared a single time. The V gene is TRBV19, the J gene TRBJ2-3; TRBD2 agrees at 7 bases. The V gene end was trimmed by 3 bases and the J gene end by 6 bases; junction bases not matched to a gene: 9. Germline V gene data show CDR1 as LNHDA and CDR2 as SQIVND (reference sequence). This CDR3 contains 15 residues. CDR3 region: CASSIFAGVGDTQYF. The DNA for the CDR3 is TGTGCCAGTAGTATTTTCGCGGGAGTTGGCGATACGCAGTATTTT.

V usage is TRBV5-4 and J usage is TRBJ2-3; 9 nucleotides line up with TRBD1. Per the germline V gene, CDR1 is SGHNT and CDR2 is YYREEE (reference sequence). The trim removed 4 bases at V and 2 bases at J, leaving 8 bases unmatched. CDR3 length: 16 amino acids. The CDR3 sequence is CASSPQDRGSTDTQYF. DNA of the CDR3: TGTGCCAGCAGCCCCCAGGACAGGGGATCCACAGATACGCAGTATTTT.

The chain has TRBV7-9 and TRBJ2-3; D not certain. From germline, CDR1 is SEHNR and CDR2 FQNEAQ (reference sequence). Trimming removed 6 bases from V and 5 bases from J, with 12 bases in between. The CDR3 is made up of 13 amino acids. CDR3 bases: TGTGCCAGCAGACTTACTTACCTAGATACGCAGTATTTT. It translates to CASRLTYLDTQYF.

The chain employs TRBV30 and TRBJ1-5; possibly TRBD1 for D (6 bases). The CDR3 extends over 14 amino acids. CDR1 is GTSNPN and CDR2 is SVGIG in the germline V gene (reference sequence). V lost 0 bases, J lost 4 bases, and 10 bases lay in between. The CDR3 nucleotides are TGTGCCTGGAGTGTCACAGGGCCTAATCAGCCCCAGCATTTT. This translates into CAWSVTGPNQPQHF.

Here the CDR3 reads CASSPALGTGNTEAFF. CDR3 nucleotide sequence: TGTGCCAGCAGTCCGGCCCTAGGGACAGGGAACACTGAAGCTTTCTTT. The V and J genes are TRBV7-9 and TRBJ1-1, with 8 nucleotides matching TRBD1. CDR1 and CDR2 from the germline V gene are SEHNR and FQNEAQ (reference sequence). The J segment lost 1 base and the V segment lost 6 bases, leaving 10 bases of the junction unmatched. The CDR3 totals 16 residues.

The gene calls are TRBV28 and TRBJ1-1; D might be TRBD1 (5 bases). From germline, CDR1 is MDHEN and CDR2 SYDVKM. The V end was cut by 8 bases, the J end by 4 bases, with 17 bases between. The CDR3 covers 14 residues. For the CDR3, the DNA is TGTGCCAGCTATATGACAGAGCTGGGCACTGAAGCTTTCTTT. The encoded protein is CASYMTELGTEAFF.

This clone has just a few counts. The V call is TRBV9, the J call TRBJ2-6; weak D call: TRBD2 (5 bases). CDR3 size: 14 residues. Trimming cost V 4 bases and J 2 bases, with 7 bases left between them. CDR1 and CDR2 from the germline V gene are SGDLS and YYNGEE. CDR3 nucleotide sequence: TGTGCCAGCAGCTCGGGAACTGGGGCCAACGTCCTGACTTTC. Its protein is CASSSGTGANVLTF.

This chain joins TRBV2 and TRBJ2-1; 16 positions match TRBD2. Germline V gene data show CDR1 as SNHLY and CDR2 as FYNNEI. CDR3 length equals 13 residues. J lost 10 bases, V lost 7 bases, and 1 base had no gene match. The CDR3 DNA reads as TGTGCCAGCACGGGACTAGCGGGAGGGGAGCAGTTCTTC. Its translation is CASTGLAGGEQFF.

The J gene is TRBJ1-5, the V gene TRBV7-2; possibly TRBD1 for D (6 bases). The CDR3 runs 15 residues. V lost 2 bases and J lost 5, with 13 bases in between. CDR1 and CDR2 (germline): SGHTA, FQGNSA. The CDR3 nucleotides read TGTGCCAGCAGCTTAAGAGGACAGAAGGATCAGCCCCAGCATTTT. Translated, it gives CASSLRGQKDQPQHF.

The V call is TRBV18, the J call TRBJ1-3; TRBD1 might be the D (5 bases). Trimming shortened V by 3 bases and J by 4 bases, and 10 bases separated the two germline ends. The CDR3 runs 14 residues. In germline, CDR1 is KGHSH, CDR2 LQKENI. CDR3 nucleotide sequence: TGTGCCAGCTCACCTGACAGCGCAGGAAACACCATATATTTT. It yields the protein CASSPDSAGNTIYF.

Note on this clone: The junction departs from the called germline gene at one end, perhaps through a read error. The gene calls are TRBV27 and TRBJ2-1; D perhaps matches TRBD2 (5 bases). CDR1 and CDR2 (germline): MNHEY, SMNVEV (reference sequence). CDR3 size: 13 residues. CDR3 loop: CASSSFTGNGQFF. The DNA for the CDR3 is TGTGCCAGCAGTTCATTCACGGGAAATGGGCAGTTCTTC.

V usage is TRBV28 and J usage is TRBJ2-3; 7 positions agree with TRBD1. Trimming cost V 6 bases and J 2 bases; bases outside gene matches: 8. Germline CDR1 MDHEN, CDR2 SYDVKM. This CDR3 is 15 amino acids long. In nucleotides, the CDR3 is TGTGCCAGCAGCTCACCAGGGGGTCTCACAGATACGCAGTATTTT. Amino acid sequence: CASSSPGGLTDTQYF.

V and J are TRBV7-2 and TRBJ2-3; possible D gene TRBD2, 6 bases. This CDR3 region has 15 residues. CDR1 is SGHTA, CDR2 FQGNSA, per germline. V lost 1 base to trimming and J lost 0 bases, with 8 bases between them. Here the CDR3 DNA reads TGTGCCAGCAGCTTAGACCGGGAGAGCACAGATACGCAGTATTTT. This translates into CASSLDRESTDTQYF. Drawing the rest from reference TRBV7-2 and TRBJ2-3, the complete variable domain is GAGVSQSPSNKVTEKGKDVELRCDPISGHTALYWYRQSLGQGLEFLIYFQGNSAPDKSGLPSDRFSAERTGGSVSTLTIQRTQQEDSAVYLCASSLDRESTDTQYFGPGTRLTVL.